Presented here are 18 T cell receptor beta chains from one specimen sequenced in a study of cytomegalovirus exposure and HLA in healthy donors (dated 2017 in TCRdb). Library preparation used the immunoSEQ multiplex PCR assay. For the multiplex PCR, a mixture combining 60 forward primers for TCR Vbeta segments and 13 reverse primers for TCR Jbeta segments was used. In its TCRdb copy, this immuneACCESS table keeps in-frame sequences only and misses some clones. Where compared with another copy, unresolved V genes explain less than half of these, and the others have no known cause. The sample table records 250,000 or so clones; nearly 95% of these occur just once. Around 1.7% of the sample comes from the top ten. Source material: PBMCs. The receptors were gathered from a girl aged 2 to 9 in good health and CMV-seronegative.

The V gene is TRBV19, the J gene TRBJ1-4; possibly TRBD1 for D (5 bases). This CDR3 is 15 amino acids long. In germline, CDR1 is LNHDA, CDR2 SQIVND (reference sequence). V shed 5 bases and J shed 4 bases, with 14 bases lying between them. This CDR3 reads CASSDTKGDNEKLFF. Here the CDR3 DNA reads TGTGCCAGTAGTGACACAAAAGGGGATAATGAAAAACTGTTTTTT.

The chain couples TRBV5-6 to TRBJ2-5; the D is unclear. The germline gives CDR1 SGHDT, CDR2 YYEEEE. The CDR3 is 15 amino acids. V lost 4 bases and J lost 5, with 18 bases in between. CDR3 sequence reads: CASSGRQRQGETQYF. The CDR3 DNA sequence: TGTGCCAGCAGCGGAAGACAACGGCAAGGCGAGACCCAGTACTTC.

The V call is TRBV6-5, the J call TRBJ2-2, with D unresolved. Germline CDR1 reads MNHEY; CDR2 reads SVGAGI. Deletions cut 5 bases from V and 10 bases from J, with 17 bases between. The CDR3 runs to 14 residues. CDR3 protein: CASSVLNTYAELFF. The DNA of the CDR3 is TGTGCCAGCAGTGTCCTTAACACGTACGCGGAGCTGTTTTTT.

V and J are TRBV5-1 and TRBJ2-3; 10 nucleotides line up with TRBD1. CDR3 size: 16 residues. Trimming at V came to 0 bases and at J to 1 base, leaving 2 bases not matched to a gene. CDR1 and CDR2 (germline): SGHRS, YFSETQ. The DNA of the CDR3 is TGCGCCAGCAGCTTGGGTGGGACAGGGGGCACAGATACGCAGTATTTT. It encodes CASSLGGTGGTDTQYF.

V usage is TRBV28 and J usage is TRBJ1-1, with TRBD1 as a possible D gene (5 bases). Per the germline V gene, CDR1 is MDHEN and CDR2 is SYDVKM. V lost 4 bases to trimming and J lost 2 bases, with 20 bases between them. The CDR3 is 17 amino acids. CDR3 bases: TGTGCCAGCAGTTCCTACAGGCCCGCCGGGGGAAACACTGAAGCTTTCTTT. It codes for CASSSYRPAGGNTEAFF.

This clone was found a few times. The chain carries TRBV7-9 and TRBJ2-7, with D possibly matching TRBD1 (5 bases). Germline values: CDR1 SEHNR, CDR2 FQNEAQ (reference sequence). The CDR3 extends over 18 amino acids. V was cut by 8 bases and J by 6 bases, with 32 bases left in between. The DNA of the CDR3 is TGTGCCAGCGTAAACTTCCAGGGTTTGGGCAATTCCCAATCCGAGCAGTACTTC. As protein: CASVNFQGLGNSQSEQYF.

This rearrangement joins TRBV6-5 to TRBJ1-1, with TRBD1 as a possible D gene (6 bases). This CDR3 region has 14 residues. Germline V gene sequence: CDR1 MNHEY, CDR2 SVGAGI. Trimming removed 6 bases at V and 5 bases at J, with 16 bases between. CDR3 amino acids: CASRAVGGLTEAFF. The CDR3 region has the DNA TGTGCCAGCAGGGCGGTGGGGGGGCTGACTGAAGCTTTCTTT.

The chain couples TRBV6-6 to TRBJ2-7; D might be TRBD2 (6 bases). Trimming removed 6 bases from V and 0 bases from J, with 15 bases in between. The CDR3 loop spans 15 amino acids. The V gene's germline CDR1 is MNHNY and CDR2 SVGAGI (reference sequence). The CDR3 DNA sequence: TGTGCCAGCAGGCTCACTAGCCAAAACTCCTACGAGCAGTACTTC. Encoded protein: CASRLTSQNSYEQYF.

V gene TRBV6-1 combines with J gene TRBJ2-7; 12 bases align to TRBD1. The junction had 7 bases not matched to a gene; V was cut back by 7 bases and J by 6 bases. This CDR3 has 14 residues. The germline CDR1 and CDR2 sequences are MNHNS and SASEGT. The CDR3 sequence is CASIPGQGASEQYF. The CDR3, as DNA: TGTGCCAGCATCCCGGGACAGGGGGCGAGCGAGCAGTACTTC.

This rearrangement joins TRBV27 to TRBJ2-1; a possible D gene is TRBD2 (5 bases). Trimming stripped 6 bases from V and 5 bases from J, with 14 bases between. Looked up from germline, CDR1 is MNHEY and CDR2 is SMNVEV (reference sequence). The CDR3 is made up of 14 amino acids. In DNA form, the CDR3 reads TGTGCCAGCAGGATAGGGTTAGCGAACAATGAGCAGTTCTTC. Protein: CASRIGLANNEQFF.

The chain carries TRBV6-5 and TRBJ1-2, with TRBD1 matching 9 bases. The CDR3 spans 15 residues. Germline values: CDR1 MNHEY, CDR2 SVGAGI. Unmatched junction bases numbered 12, after V lost 6 bases and J lost 7 bases. In DNA form, the CDR3 reads TGTGCCAGCAGCCGGGATGGGGGACAGGGAAGTGGCTACACCTTC. Translating it yields CASSRDGGQGSGYTF.

V gene TRBV5-5 combines with J gene TRBJ1-1; 8 nucleotides line up with TRBD1. The length of the CDR3 is 15 residues. With V trimmed by 4 bases and J by 1 base, 6 bases remained unmatched. CDR1 is SGHKS and CDR2 is YYEKEE in the germline V gene (reference sequence). The CDR3 sequence is CASSAETGENTEAFF. The CDR3 DNA is TGTGCCAGCAGCGCGGAGACAGGGGAGAACACTGAAGCTTTCTTT.

The V call is TRBV6-5, the J call TRBJ1-2, with D possibly TRBD1 on 5 matching bases. The V end lost 5 bases, the J end lost 4 bases, and 17 bases lay between the germline ends. Germline values: CDR1 MNHEY, CDR2 SVGAGI. The CDR3 spans 15 residues. This CDR3 is CASSASGKAAYGYTF. CDR3 DNA: TGTGCCAGCAGTGCGTCAGGGAAAGCCGCCTATGGCTACACCTTC.

This clone has just one count. The chain carries TRBV2 and TRBJ2-7; TRBD2 aligns across 10 bases. The germline V gene has CDR1 SNHLY and CDR2 FYNNEI. V lost 4 bases and J lost 3; bases outside the gene matches: 0. The CDR3 has 13 amino acids. The CDR3 DNA follows: TGTGCCAGCAGTGGGACTAGCGGCTACGAGCAGTACTTC. Protein sequence: CASSGTSGYEQYF.

This chain uses TRBV6-5 with TRBJ1-2; no reliable D call. The length of the CDR3 is 11 residues. V lost 4 bases, J lost 7 bases, and 7 bases lay in between. CDR1 is MNHEY, CDR2 SVGAGI, per germline. Written as DNA, the CDR3 is TGTGCCAGCAGTTCCTTTCCTGGCTACACCTTC. This gives the protein CASSSFPGYTF.

This clone showed up just once. The chain links TRBV7-2 to TRBJ1-5, with unresolved D. CDR1 and CDR2 from the germline V gene are SGHTA and FQGNSA. The CDR3 is 11 amino acids. The V and J ends lost 7 bases and 6 bases respectively, with 7 bases between them. The DNA for the CDR3 is TGTGCCAGCATACTAGTTCAGCCCCAGCATTTT. It specifies CASILVQPQHF.

V and J are TRBV19 and TRBJ1-2, with 7 nucleotides matching TRBD1. The germline gives CDR1 LNHDA, CDR2 SQIVND (reference sequence). CDR3 length: 16 amino acids. V dropped 3 bases and J dropped 5; count of bases not matched to a gene: 12. CDR3 region: CASSITPRTGEYGYTF. Here the CDR3 DNA reads TGTGCCAGTAGTATTACCCCCCGGACAGGAGAATATGGCTACACCTTC.

This clone was seen only a few times. J is TRBJ2-7 and V is TRBV28; tentatively, D is TRBD1 (5 bases). V lost 2 bases, J lost 0 bases, and 23 bases lay in between. Germline CDR1 is MDHEN and CDR2 is SYDVKM. The CDR3 is made up of 19 amino acids. CDR3 amino acids: CASSLKRLFSLGLSYEQYF. CDR3 coding DNA: TGTGCCAGCAGTTTAAAGAGACTCTTCTCGTTGGGGCTCTCCTACGAGCAGTACTTC.